The 30 T cell receptor beta chains presented below share a single source sample, sequenced in a study of T cell responses to AZD1222 COVID-19 vaccine. Sequencing used immunoSEQ multiplex PCR; TCRdb keeps in-frame clones, though not all of them. The table lists over 120,000 clones, under 95% of them singletons. Sample: peripheral blood, taken on day 0 of AZD1222 vaccination. Source of these receptors: an adult in good health.

The genes are TRBV15 and TRBJ2-5; a weak D match, TRBD1 (6 bases). The CDR3 is 14 amino acids. Trimming pared 9 bases from V and 2 bases from J, leaving 16 bases between. Germline V gives CDR1 LNHNV, CDR2 YYDKDF (reference sequence). CDR3 in DNA: TGTGCCACTTCCATGGACAGTGGGCAAGAGACCCAGTACTTC. Translated, it gives CATSMDSGQETQYF.

The chain uses TRBV28 and TRBJ2-7; weak D call: TRBD2 (6 bases). V dropped 3 bases and J dropped 2 bases, with 8 bases sitting between them. The CDR3 length is 13 residues. Germline values: CDR1 MDHEN, CDR2 SYDVKM. The CDR3 loop is CASSFTGAYEQYF. The CDR3 DNA follows: TGTGCCAGCAGTTTCACGGGGGCCTACGAGCAGTACTTC.

CDR3 protein: CAWSEPNSPLHF. Written as DNA, the CDR3 is TGTGCCTGGAGTGAGCCGAATTCACCCCTCCACTTT. The chain couples TRBV30 to TRBJ1-6, with unresolved D. The CDR3 spans 12 residues. Germline CDR1 is GTSNPN and CDR2 is SVGIG (reference sequence). V lost 1 base, J lost 7 bases, and 5 bases lay in between. Variable domain in full (rest from reference TRBV30 and TRBJ1-6): SQTIHQWPATLVQPVGSPLSLECTVEGTSNPNLYWYRQAAGRGLQLLFYSVGIGQISSEVPQNLSASRPQDRQFILSSKKLLLSDSGFYLCAWSEPNSPLHFGNGTRLTVT.

The V and J genes are TRBV18 and TRBJ1-3, with D hard to call. CDR3 length: 16 amino acids. Germline loops: CDR1 KGHSH, CDR2 LQKENI. Trimming shortened V by 0 bases and J by 0 bases, and 9 bases separated the two germline ends. Written as DNA, the CDR3 is TGTGCCAGCTCACCACCGTTCAGGCTCTCTGGAAACACCATATATTTT. Translation gives CASSPPFRLSGNTIYF.

The chain is built from TRBV7-8 and TRBJ1-5; D uncertain. The CDR3 sequence is 16 residues long. V lost 5 bases to trimming and J lost 5 bases, with 19 bases between them. Germline V gives CDR1 SGHVS, CDR2 FQNEAQ. CDR3 sequence reads: CASSMLGYLSDQPQHF. The CDR3 region has the DNA TGTGCCAGCAGCATGCTTGGATATTTATCTGATCAGCCCCAGCATTTT.

The chain couples TRBV19 to TRBJ2-1, with a possible D match to TRBD2 (5 bases). Germline V gene sequence: CDR1 LNHDA, CDR2 SQIVND (reference sequence). The CDR3 is 15 amino acids. Trimming shortened V by 3 bases and J by 5 bases, and 14 bases separated the two germline ends. As DNA, the CDR3 is TGTGCCAGTAGTATTTGGCTAGCCGCTCACAATGAGCAGTTCTTC. Translation gives CASSIWLAAHNEQFF.

This clone was recorded once. The chain has TRBV27 and TRBJ2-1, with unresolved D. Germline V gives CDR1 MNHEY, CDR2 SMNVEV (reference sequence). Trimming left V 3 bases short and J 4 bases short, with 10 bases between. The CDR3 sequence is 14 residues long. The CDR3 bases are TGTGCCAGCAGTTTCACGGACCTGTACAATGAGCAGTTCTTC. This encodes CASSFTDLYNEQFF.

Comments on this clone: Its ends do not fully match the called genes, so a read error is possible. This sequence joins TRBV6-5 and TRBJ1-6, with D possibly TRBD1 on 5 matching bases. This CDR3 comprises 15 residues. Germline-derived CDR1 and CDR2 are MNHEY and SVGAGI. The CDR3 is CASRYWDRATTPLHF. As DNA, the CDR3 is TGTGCCAGCAGATACTGGGACCGGGCCACGACACCCCTCCACTTT.

V gene TRBV7-9 combines with J gene TRBJ1-1; 8 bases match TRBD1. The CDR3 spans 15 residues. V shed 5 bases, J shed 0 bases, and the junction held 5 bases outside the gene matches. In germline, CDR1 is SEHNR, CDR2 FQNEAQ (reference sequence). The CDR3 DNA reads as TGTGCCAGCAGCCCAGGGGGCGCTTTGAACACTGAAGCTTTCTTT. Encoded protein: CASSPGGALNTEAFF.

The CDR3 DNA follows: TGCGCCAGCAGCCTCGCACCCGCCAACTATGGCTACACCTTC. Its translation is CASSLAPANYGYTF. The V and J genes are TRBV5-1 and TRBJ1-2; D is uncertain. CDR1 and CDR2 (germline): SGHRS, YFSETQ. The V end lost 4 bases, the J end lost 2 bases, and 12 bases lay between the germline ends. This CDR3 is 14 amino acids long.

This chain connects TRBV7-9 to TRBJ1-2, with a possible D match to TRBD1 (6 bases). V was pared by 5 bases and J by 6 bases, with 10 bases between. Germline V gene sequence: CDR1 SEHNR, CDR2 FQNEAQ (reference sequence). This CDR3 has 12 residues. The CDR3 loop reads CASSPGGDGYTF. The CDR3 coding sequence is TGTGCCAGCAGCCCTGGGGGCGATGGCTACACCTTC.

The chain combines TRBV11-1 with TRBJ2-7; perhaps TRBD2 as D (6 bases). This CDR3 has 15 amino acids. The ends were cut back, 5 bases at V and 0 bases at J, with 14 bases in the middle. Germline V CDR1 and CDR2: SGHAT, FQDESV (reference sequence). The CDR3 DNA sequence: TGTGCCAGCAGCCATCCGGGGAGGCTCTCCTACGAGCAGTACTTC. Amino acid sequence: CASSHPGRLSYEQYF.

This chain links TRBV19 with TRBJ2-1, with D possibly being TRBD2 (7 bases). The CDR3 totals 15 residues. The V gene's germline CDR1 is LNHDA and CDR2 SQIVND (reference sequence). V was pared by 1 base and J by 6 bases, with 13 bases between. Written as DNA, the CDR3 is TGTGCCAGTAGTATAGTGGGGGGGCCGAGCAATGAGCAGTTCTTC. This sequence encodes CASSIVGGPSNEQFF.

V gene TRBV5-4 combines with J gene TRBJ2-3; 9 bases match TRBD2. Germline lookup yields CDR1 SGHNT and CDR2 YYREEE (reference sequence). The CDR3 sequence is 14 residues long. Trimming cost V 4 bases and J 1 base; bases outside gene matches: 1. CDR3 in amino acids: CASSVAGGTDTQYF. Here the CDR3 DNA reads TGTGCCAGCAGCGTAGCGGGGGGCACAGATACGCAGTATTTT.

The V and J genes are TRBV30 and TRBJ2-3, with TRBD1 identical over 9 bases. This CDR3 is 13 amino acids long. Germline V lookup: CDR1 GTSNPN, CDR2 SVGIG (reference sequence). Trimming removed 5 bases from V and 2 bases from J; junction bases left unmatched: 2. The CDR3 sequence: CAWDRGYTDTQYF. In DNA form, the CDR3 reads TGTGCCTGGGACAGGGGGTACACAGATACGCAGTATTTT.

The V and J genes are TRBV6-2 or TRBV6-3 and TRBJ2-7, with D maybe TRBD1 (7 bases). V shed 4 bases and J shed 7 bases, with 17 bases lying between them. CDR1 is MNHEY, CDR2 SVGEGT, per germline. The CDR3 spans 14 residues. The CDR3 DNA is TGTGCCAGCAGTTGGCGGGACAGCGGCTGGGAGCAGTACTTC. This encodes CASSWRDSGWEQYF.

The chain joins TRBV11-3 to TRBJ2-7; D gene uncertain. CDR3 length: 11 residues. Trimming cost V 1 base and J 6 bases, with 4 bases left between them. CDR1 and CDR2 (germline): SGHNT, YENEEA. The CDR3 DNA reads TGTGCCAGCAGCTTAGTGGGCGAGCAGTACTTC. Amino acids: CASSLVGEQYF.

This chain's CDR3 is CASSQTGLYSNQPQHF. In nucleotides, the CDR3 is TGTGCCAGCAGCCAGACGGGCTTATATAGCAATCAGCCCCAGCATTTT. The genes are TRBV7-8 and TRBJ1-5, with D unclear. The germline gives CDR1 SGHVS, CDR2 FQNEAQ. The CDR3 has 16 residues. Trimming removed 5 bases from V and 0 bases from J, with 14 bases in between.

V usage is TRBV12-2 and J usage is TRBJ1-6; no check of the table's D call, TRBD1, against the DNA was made. TRBV12-2 is marked as a pseudogene. The CDR3 covers 20 residues. The CDR3 DNA sequence: TGTGCAAGTCGCTCCACGCCCCGGGGACAGGGGAAGGCCTATAATTCACCCCTCCACTTT. It translates to CASRSTPRGQGKAYNSPLHF.

This chain joins TRBV10-3 and TRBJ2-1; D uncertain. Germline lookup yields CDR1 ENHRY and CDR2 SYGVKD. V lost 0 bases and J 7 bases, leaving 7 bases between the germline ends. The CDR3 sequence is 13 residues long. CDR3 sequence: CAISESAWNEQFF. The CDR3 DNA reads TGTGCCATCAGTGAGTCGGCTTGGAATGAGCAGTTCTTC.

The chain couples TRBV7-9 to TRBJ2-2; no reliable D call. V dropped 3 bases and J dropped 5 bases, with 7 bases sitting between them. CDR1 is SEHNR, CDR2 FQNEAQ, per germline (reference sequence). The CDR3 is 13 amino acids. DNA for the CDR3: TGTGCCAGCAGCTTGTTGGGAACCGGGGAGCTGTTTTTT. This encodes CASSLLGTGELFF. Filled out from reference TRBV7-9 and TRBJ2-2, the complete variable domain reads DTGVSQNPRHKITKRGQNVTFRCDPISEHNRLYWYRQTLGQGPEFLTYFQNEAQLEKSRLLSDRFSAERPKGSFSTLEIQRTEQGDSAMYLCASSLLGTGELFFGEGSRLTVL.

The chain uses TRBV7-9 and TRBJ2-7; 7 bases match TRBD1. This CDR3 is 16 amino acids long. Germline CDR1 reads SEHNR; CDR2 reads FQNEAQ (reference sequence). The trim removed 4 bases at V and 5 bases at J, leaving 14 bases unmatched. CDR3: CASSSTTPLTGNEQYF. The CDR3 coding sequence is TGTGCCAGCAGCTCTACGACCCCTCTGACAGGGAACGAGCAGTACTTC.

The chain joins TRBV28 to TRBJ1-6, with unresolved D. Germline loops: CDR1 MDHEN, CDR2 SYDVKM. Trimming left V 4 bases short and J 10 bases short, with 8 bases between. The CDR3 covers 12 residues. The CDR3 DNA follows: TGTGCCAGCAGTTCCCCTAGATCACCCCTCCACTTT. Residues: CASSSPRSPLHF.

The sample holds one count of this clone. J is TRBJ1-2 and V is TRBV6-1, with D unclear. The CDR3 consists of 13 residues. V gave up 0 bases and J gave up 3 bases, with 5 bases separating them. The V gene's germline CDR1 is MNHNS and CDR2 SASEGT. CDR3 protein: CASSEATDYGYTF. As DNA, the CDR3 is TGTGCCAGCAGTGAAGCTACTGACTATGGCTACACCTTC.

The chain joins TRBV2 to TRBJ1-1, with D tentatively TRBD1 (6 bases). Trimming pared 4 bases from V and 7 bases from J, leaving 10 bases between. From germline, CDR1 is SNHLY and CDR2 FYNNEI. CDR3 length equals 12 residues. Here the CDR3 DNA reads TGTGCCAGCAGTGGGGGGGGCGTTGAAGCTTTCTTT. Encoded protein: CASSGGGVEAFF.

This rearrangement joins TRBV11-2 to TRBJ2-2; 7 bases match TRBD2. This CDR3 has 17 amino acids. Trimming took 1 base from V and 5 from J; bases not matched to a gene: 10. CDR1 and CDR2 (germline): SGHAT, FQNNGV. CDR3 sequence: CASSLGRGNTETGELFF. The CDR3 coding sequence is TGTGCCAGCAGCTTAGGGCGGGGGAATACGGAAACCGGGGAGCTGTTTTTT.

The chain joins TRBV3-1 (or the pseudogene TRBV3-2) to TRBJ1-2; 7 bases are a match to TRBD1. V trimming: 0 bases; J trimming: 7 bases; junction bases outside the gene matches: 5. The CDR3 totals 14 residues. The V gene's germline CDR1 is LGHDT and CDR2 YNNKEL (reference sequence). Written as DNA, the CDR3 is TGTGCCAGCAGCCAAGATTACCAGGGGGGTGGCTACACCTTC. Amino acids: CASSQDYQGGGYTF.

This chain links TRBV11-3 with TRBJ1-3; D is possibly TRBD1 (6 bases). From germline, CDR1 is SGHNT and CDR2 YENEEA. V was pared by 8 bases and J by 4 bases, with 12 bases between. The CDR3 extends over 13 amino acids. The CDR3 sequence is CASGPDRGNTIYF. The CDR3 coding sequence is TGTGCCAGCGGACCCGACAGGGGAAACACCATATATTTT. Full variable domain (rest looked up from reference TRBV11-3 and TRBJ1-3): EAGVVQSPRYKIIEKKQPVAFWCNPISGHNTLYWYLQNLGQGPELLIRYENEEAVDDSQLPKDRFSAERLKGVDSTLKIQPAELGDSAVYLCASGPDRGNTIYFGEGSWLTVV.

CDR3 in amino acids: CASSPPTARDEQYF. CDR3 nucleotides: TGTGCCAGCTCACCACCGACTGCCAGGGACGAGCAGTACTTC. The chain links TRBV18 to TRBJ2-7; a possible D gene is TRBD1 (5 bases). This CDR3 is 14 amino acids long. The germline V and J ends were trimmed by 0 bases and 5 bases, with 11 bases remaining between them. Germline V gene sequence: CDR1 KGHSH, CDR2 LQKENI.

The V gene is TRBV9, the J gene TRBJ1-2, with 10 nucleotides matching TRBD1. This CDR3 is built from 15 residues. V shed 2 bases, J shed 5 bases, and the junction held 6 bases outside the gene matches. Germline CDR1 and CDR2: SGDLS and YYNGEE. CDR3 residues: CASSVGTGVIYGYTF. The CDR3 DNA follows: TGTGCCAGCAGCGTCGGGACAGGGGTAATATATGGCTACACCTTC.